What follows describes a single TCR beta chain. Its antigen is currently unknown. TCRdb re-analysed the 5' RACE reads in MiXCR, keeping a single row per CDR3 protein. The repertoire holds 230,000 or so distinct CDR3 sequences, with more than 15% as singletons. Germline lookup yields CDR1 WSHSY and CDR2 SAAADI. The ends lost 11 bases at V and 5 bases at J; junction bases unmatched: 8. This CDR3 has 15 residues. The data originate from a study of CD8 T cells in ankylosing spondylitis. Study-wide findings and caveats: Roughly eight highly homologous variants made up a TCR beta motif that seemed to typify ankylosing spondylitis blood. Reactive arthritis synovial fluid and blood previously showed some of these motif variants.

The sequenced material came from blood, either unsorted or a sorted T cell fraction (not recorded which). The chain has TRBV10-2 and TRBJ2-5; TRBD2 agrees at 16 bases. This receptor was taken from a male donor with ankylosing spondylitis or in good health (not recorded which). The CDR3 bases are TGCGCCCCTGGGACTAGCGGGAGGGCCGAGGAGACCCAGTACTTC. It encodes CAPGTSGRAEETQYF.